Listed below are T cell receptor beta chains from one sample, sequenced in a study of Ad26.COV2.S vaccination and SARS-CoV-2 variants. Sequencing was performed with immunoSEQ multiplex PCR; in TCRdb, only in-frame clones are kept and a portion is missing. The sample lists hundreds of thousands of clones, about 92% occurring once. Sequences were derived from peripheral blood, sampled after recovery from COVID-19. All receptors derive from a human donor who had recovered from COVID-19. Each CDR3 is given with its conserved first and last residue. Each record gives: J gene, V gene, D gene, CDR3 DNA, CDR3 protein. D genes are given only for firm matches.

TRBJ1-3	TRBV9	TRBD1	TGTGCCAGCAGTCCCGGGACAGGGGTGGTTGGTGGAAACACCATATATTTT	CASSPGTGVVGGNTIYF
TRBJ1-1	TRBV7-2	.	TGTGCCAGCAACTTTTTTACAGCGAACACTGAAGCTTTCTTT	CASNFFTANTEAFF
TRBJ1-1	TRBV6-5	.	TGTGCCAGCAGCGGACGGATAAACACTGAAGCTTTCTTT	CASSGRINTEAFF
TRBJ2-3	TRBV4-1	TRBD2	TGCGCCAGCAGCCAAGAATGGCGGGGGGGCGATACGCAGTATTTT	CASSQEWRGGDTQYF
TRBJ1-5	TRBV6-6	.	TGTGCCAGCAGTAGCAGGGCCCTCGGCAATCAGCCCCAGCATTTT	CASSSRALGNQPQHF
TRBJ2-5	TRBV10-3	.	TGTGCCATCAGTGAAGGGGGGCTCACGGAGACCCAGTACTTC	CAISEGGLTETQYF
TRBJ2-7	TRBV6-1	.	TGTGCCAGCCGGCGCGAGGGGTCCTCCTACGAGCAGTACTTC	CASRREGSSYEQYF
TRBJ1-5	TRBV6-5	.	TGTGCCAGCGGCCCCCGGGCCTTCGGGGGTCAGCCCCAGCATTTT	CASGPRAFGGQPQHF
TRBJ2-1	TRBV27	TRBD2	TGTGCCAGCAGGGACGGGGGGGCCTACAATGAGCAGTTCTTC	CASRDGGAYNEQFF
TRBJ1-3	TRBV13	.	TGTGCCAGCAGCCTAACCGGAAACACCATATATTTT	CASSLTGNTIYF
TRBJ1-4	TRBV5-6	.	TGTGCCAGCAGCTTCGCAGGGGTTGAAAAACTGTTTTTT	CASSFAGVEKLFF
TRBJ1-6	TRBV14	.	TGTGCCAGCAGCCCGGGACAAGACGGCCCTCATTCACCCCTCCACTTT	CASSPGQDGPHSPLHF
TRBJ2-7	TRBV12-5	.	TGTGCTAGTGGTTTGAGCCTGTCATGGGCTATCTCCTACGAGCAGTACTTC	CASGLSLSWAISYEQYF